A single sample gave rise to the 25 T cell receptor beta chains below, sequenced in a study of T cell repertoires in cytomegalovirus infection. Each CDR3 protein gets one entry after TCRdb re-called the reads with MiXCR. The sample includes approximately 630,000 distinct CDR3 sequences, 20% to 25% of them seen just once. Sequencing was done on a sample of CD8+ T cells from PBMCs. The origin of the receptors is a human donor in good health (CMV status not recorded). Some clones in this sample may be carry-over from other donors' samples.

The chain carries TRBV29-1 and TRBJ1-2, with unresolved D. The CDR3 extends over 12 amino acids. Looked up from germline, CDR1 is SQVTM and CDR2 is ANQGSEA. Trimming pared 4 bases from V and 6 bases from J, leaving 12 bases between. CDR3 DNA: TGCAGCGTTGGGTCTATGAGGGATGGCTACACCTTC. Its translation is CSVGSMRDGYTF.

The rearrangement uses TRBV10-3 and TRBJ2-5; possible D gene TRBD2, 5 bases. Per the germline V gene, CDR1 is ENHRY and CDR2 is SYGVKD. The CDR3 has 14 amino acids. V lost 2 bases, J lost 5 bases, and 12 bases lay in between. The CDR3 region is CAISEEEVLETQYF. DNA of the CDR3: TGTGCCATCAGTGAGGAGGAGGTTCTGGAGACCCAGTACTTC.

The chain links TRBV19 to TRBJ2-3, with D unclear. Germline CDR1 is LNHDA and CDR2 is SQIVND (reference sequence). CDR3 length equals 14 residues. Trimming left V 7 bases short and J 2 bases short, with 13 bases between. CDR3 DNA sequence: TGTGCCAGTACTCTCCGGGTCTTCACAGATACGCAGTATTTT. This codes for CASTLRVFTDTQYF.

V and J are TRBV7-4 and TRBJ2-5; D is ambiguous. CDR3 length equals 14 residues. From germline, CDR1 is SGHVT and CDR2 SQSDAQ. V shed 1 base and J shed 2 bases, with 8 bases lying between them. CDR3: CASSLGTIQETQYF. CDR3 coding DNA: TGTGCCAGCAGCTTAGGAACAATTCAAGAGACCCAGTACTTC.

The J gene is TRBJ1-2, the V gene TRBV6-8, with D perhaps matching TRBD1 (5 bases). CDR3 length equals 16 residues. Trimming pared 0 bases from V and 4 bases from J, leaving 15 bases between. Germline lookup yields CDR1 MNHGY and CDR2 SAAAGT. The CDR3 sequence: CASSYSIQGDRYGYTF. The CDR3 DNA reads as TGTGCCAGCAGTTACTCGATCCAGGGCGATCGCTATGGCTACACCTTC.

This clonotype was counted ten times or more. This rearrangement joins TRBV12-3 or TRBV12-4 to TRBJ2-5, with D unresolved. Trimming pared 4 bases from V and 1 base from J, leaving 13 bases between. CDR3 size: 15 residues. CDR3 coding DNA: TGTGCCAGCAGTTCTATTACGGACGGCCAAGAGACCCAGTACTTC. Encoded protein: CASSSITDGQETQYF.

At least ten counts were recorded for this clonotype. V usage is TRBV28 and J usage is TRBJ1-4; D call uncertain. The germline CDR1 and CDR2 sequences are MDHEN and SYDVKM. The CDR3 spans 16 residues. V dropped 5 bases and J dropped 4 bases, with 17 bases sitting between them. CDR3 residues: CASSLRDTEINEKLFF. CDR3 nucleotide sequence: TGTGCCAGCAGTCTTCGAGACACCGAAATTAATGAAAAACTGTTTTTT. The full variable domain, rest sourced from reference TRBV28 and TRBJ1-4, is DVKVTQSSRYLVKRTGEKVFLECVQDMDHENMFWYRQDPGLGLRLIYFSYDVKMKEKGDIPEGYSVSREKKERFSLILESASTNQTSMYLCASSLRDTEINEKLFFGSGTQLSVL.

On this clonotype itself: Possible read error: a much larger clone is one base away. The chain couples TRBV7-9 to TRBJ2-2; the match to TRBD1 covers 8 bases. V trimming: 6 bases; J trimming: 6 bases; junction bases outside the gene matches: 6. Germline V gene sequence: CDR1 SEHNR, CDR2 FQNEAQ (reference sequence). The CDR3 spans 14 residues. The CDR3 is CASRSDRAAGELFF. The CDR3 DNA is TGTGCCAGCAGGTCGGACAGGGCCGCCGGGGAGCTGTTTTTT.

V usage is TRBV11-3 and J usage is TRBJ1-4; D may be TRBD1 (6 bases). The germline CDR1 and CDR2 sequences are SGHNT and YENEEA. V shed 4 bases and J shed 8 bases, with 17 bases lying between them. This CDR3 comprises 15 residues. The CDR3 is CASSCWGAGDEKLFF. The DNA of the CDR3 is TGTGCCAGCAGCTGCTGGGGGGCAGGCGACGAAAAACTGTTTTTT. The full variable domain, with the rest looked up from reference TRBV11-3 and TRBJ1-4, is EAGVVQSPRYKIIEKKQPVAFWCNPISGHNTLYWYLQNLGQGPELLIRYENEEAVDDSQLPKDRFSAERLKGVDSTLKIQPAELGDSAVYLCASSCWGAGDEKLFFGSGTQLSVL.

This clonotype was picked up one time. The chain combines TRBV14 with TRBJ1-2; the D is unclear. In germline, CDR1 is SGHDN, CDR2 FVKESK. V was trimmed by 4 bases and J by 7 bases, leaving 10 bases between them. The CDR3 totals 12 residues. CDR3 in amino acids: CASSPGGLGYTF. The CDR3 DNA sequence: TGTGCCAGCAGCCCCGGCGGGCTTGGCTACACCTTC.

This clonotype was observed many times. The V and J genes are TRBV7-3 and TRBJ2-3; D is undetermined. The CDR3 loop spans 12 amino acids. Trimming left V 5 bases short and J 8 bases short, with 11 bases between. Germline V CDR1 and CDR2: SGHTA, FQGTGA. This CDR3 reads CASSLGLGTQYF. For the CDR3, the DNA is TGTGCCAGCAGCCTAGGGTTAGGTACGCAGTATTTT.

A few counts support this clonotype. This sequence joins TRBV28 and TRBJ1-2, with 10 bases aligning to TRBD1. The trim removed 6 bases at V and 6 bases at J, leaving 10 bases unmatched. CDR1 is MDHEN and CDR2 is SYDVKM in the germline V gene. The CDR3 runs to 15 residues. CDR3 nucleotides: TGTGCCAGCAGCCGTAGGGACAGGGGAAGCGATGGCTACACCTTC. Translation gives CASSRRDRGSDGYTF.

Of note for this clonotype: Compared with germline, one end of the junction differs, possibly owing to a read error. This chain connects TRBV14 to TRBJ1-2; D might be TRBD1 (5 bases). This CDR3 region has 13 residues. Germline V CDR1 and CDR2: SGHDN, FVKESK. The CDR3 DNA follows: TGTGCCGGCAGCGCCGGGCCTGGGGGTGGCTACACCTTC. Translating gives CAGSAGPGGGYTF. Variable domain in full (rest from reference TRBV14 and TRBJ1-2): EAGVTQFPSHSVIEKGQTVTLRCDPISGHDNLYWYRRVMGKEIKFLLHFVKESKQDESGMPNNRFLAERTGGTYSTLKVQPAELEDSGVYFCAGSAGPGGGYTFGSGTRLTVV.

Only a few counts were recorded for this clonotype. The genes are TRBV15 and TRBJ1-6, with 7 bases lining up with TRBD1. The CDR3 length is 15 residues. V was pared by 1 base and J by 10 bases, with 7 bases of the junction left unmatched. Germline assignment: CDR1 LNHNV and CDR2 YYDKDF (reference sequence). This CDR3 is CATSRGTGDGSPLHF. CDR3 sequence (DNA): TGTGCCACCAGCAGAGGAACAGGGGATGGATCACCCCTCCACTTT.

The V gene is TRBV20-1, the J gene TRBJ2-1; TRBD2 agrees at 13 bases. Germline V gene data show CDR1 as DFQATT and CDR2 as SNEGSKA (reference sequence). J was trimmed by 1 base and V by 5 bases; bases with no gene match: 8. The CDR3 length is 17 residues. CDR3 bases: TGCAGTGCTGGGACTAGCGGGGTTCTGGCGTCCTACAATGAGCAGTTCTTC. This translates into CSAGTSGVLASYNEQFF.

This clonotype showed up many times. The chain couples TRBV7-6 to TRBJ1-5; TRBD1 might be the D (5 bases). Germline CDR1 is SGHVS and CDR2 is FNYEAQ. V was shortened by 1 base and J by 6 bases, with 13 bases between the two germline ends. The CDR3 sequence is 15 residues long. Written as DNA, the CDR3 is TGTGCCAGCAGCTTAGGGATGGGGCTCAGTCAGCCCCAGCATTTT. Protein: CASSLGMGLSQPQHF.

In this sample, this clonotype turned up a few times. The chain joins TRBV7-9 to TRBJ2-4; 11 positions match TRBD1. The CDR3 extends over 20 amino acids. Trimming took 5 bases from V and 3 from J; bases not matched to a gene: 18. Germline V gene sequence: CDR1 SEHNR, CDR2 FQNEAQ (reference sequence). The CDR3 is CASSRDRGVPDYPVKNIQYF. In nucleotides, the CDR3 is TGTGCCAGCAGCAGGGACAGGGGGGTCCCCGATTATCCTGTCAAAAACATTCAGTACTTC.

V and J are TRBV2 and TRBJ2-3, with 8 bases matching TRBD1. Germline CDR1 reads SNHLY; CDR2 reads FYNNEI. The CDR3 loop spans 15 amino acids. Unmatched junction bases numbered 8, after V lost 6 bases and J lost 3 bases. The CDR3 region is CASSVDRVGTDTQYF. CDR3 nucleotide sequence: TGTGCCAGCAGCGTGGACAGGGTTGGGACAGATACGCAGTATTTT. The whole variable domain, remainder taken from reference TRBV2 and TRBJ2-3, is EPEVTQTPSHQVTQMGQEVILRCVPISNHLYFYWYRQILGQKVEFLVSFYNNEISEKSEIFDDQFSVERPDGSNFTLKIRSTKLEDSAMYFCASSVDRVGTDTQYFGPGTRLTVL.

V usage is TRBV12-3 or TRBV12-4 and J usage is TRBJ2-7, with no clear D. The ends were cut back, 1 base at V and 3 bases at J, with 10 bases in the middle. CDR3 length: 14 residues. As DNA, the CDR3 is TGTGCCAGCAGTTTAGAAGATTTGGTCTACGAGCAGTACTTC. This gives the protein CASSLEDLVYEQYF.

The chain carries TRBV3-1 and TRBJ2-1; the D gene is possibly TRBD1 (5 bases). From germline, CDR1 is LGHDT and CDR2 YNNKEL (reference sequence). The CDR3 spans 15 residues. The germline V and J ends were trimmed by 1 base and 5 bases, with 12 bases remaining between them. The CDR3 sequence: CASSQATSGNNEQFF. CDR3 in DNA: TGTGCCAGCAGCCAAGCGACGTCAGGGAACAATGAGCAGTTCTTC.

The CDR3 bases are TGTGCCATCAATCCGGACAGGGGGTCGCACTCTGGGGCCAACGTCCTGACTTTC. This encodes CAINPDRGSHSGANVLTF. This sequence joins TRBV10-3 and TRBJ2-6; 10 nucleotides line up with TRBD1. The germline V gene has CDR1 ENHRY and CDR2 SYGVKD. CDR3 length equals 18 residues. V shed 7 bases and J 0 bases; nucleotides not matched to a gene: 9.

Many counts were recorded for this clonotype. The rearrangement links TRBV7-2 to TRBJ2-1, with D perhaps matching TRBD2 (6 bases). This CDR3 spans 13 amino acids. Germline CDR1 reads SGHTA; CDR2 reads FQGNSA. V lost 4 bases and J 5 bases, leaving 9 bases between the germline ends. CDR3 nucleotide sequence: TGTGCCAGCAGCTCCGGACTAAACAATGAGCAGTTCTTC. Translated: CASSSGLNNEQFF.

The chain employs TRBV5-4 and TRBJ2-1; 11 bases map to TRBD2. V shed 1 base, J shed 8 bases, and the junction held 11 bases outside the gene matches. This CDR3 contains 17 residues. From germline, CDR1 is SGHNT and CDR2 YYREEE (reference sequence). Here the CDR3 DNA reads TGTGCCAGCAGCTTGTCTTGGGCTAGCGGGGGGCTCGATGAGCAGTTCTTC. Residues: CASSLSWASGGLDEQFF.

Regarding this clonotype: Just one base apart from a much larger clone, this may be a read error. The V gene is TRBV2, the J gene TRBJ1-1; D possibly corresponds to TRBD1 (5 bases). There are 15 residues in the CDR3. The V gene's germline CDR1 is SNHLY and CDR2 FYNNEI. This CDR3 is CVSSVLRGKGYEAFF. CDR3 sequence (DNA): TGTGTCAGCAGTGTTCTTAGGGGCAAGGGGTATGAAGCTTTCTTT.

The chain is built from TRBV5-6 and TRBJ1-2, with D tentatively TRBD1 (6 bases). Per germline, CDR1 SGHDT and CDR2 YYEEEE. This CDR3 region has 15 residues. V shed 3 bases and J shed 8 bases, with 20 bases lying between them. CDR3 DNA: TGTGCCAGCAGCTCTACAGGGAGTTGGCTGGAAGGCTACACCTTC. It codes for CASSSTGSWLEGYTF.